The 9 T cell receptor beta chains below all came from one sample that was sequenced in a study of T cells in narcolepsy. Clones were sequenced by immunoSEQ multiplex PCR, and TCRdb holds only the in-frame ones, with some missing. The sample has about 24,000 clones; approximately 85% are singletons. Sequencing input: memory (CD45RA-) CD4+ T cells from blood. The receptors here all came from a human donor in good health.

The rearrangement joins TRBV15 to TRBJ2-2; possibly TRBD1 for D (6 bases). Trimming took 4 bases from V and 6 from J, leaving 24 bases between them. This CDR3 has 18 residues. Per germline, CDR1 LNHNV and CDR2 YYDKDF (reference sequence). The CDR3 DNA is TGTGCCACCAGCACCCGAGGGTGGGGCAGGGGATCGGCCGGGGAGCTGTTTTTT. The encoded protein is CATSTRGWGRGSAGELFF.

CDR3 DNA sequence: TGTGCCAGCAGCTTCGGGGGGGCCGATACGCAGTATTTT. This translates into CASSFGGADTQYF. The chain couples TRBV7-9 to TRBJ2-3; 8 bases are shared with TRBD2. Germline CDR1 is SEHNR and CDR2 is FQNEAQ (reference sequence). Trimming removed 3 bases from V and 6 bases from J; junction bases left unmatched: 2. The CDR3 runs to 13 residues.

On this clone itself: The junction does not match germline at one end; this may be a read error. The rearrangement joins TRBV6-1 to TRBJ2-2; D unresolved. The CDR3 runs to 13 residues. Germline V CDR1 and CDR2: MNHNS, SASEGT. The CDR3 DNA reads TGTGTCAGCAGTGAGCCGAACACCGGGGAGCTGTTTTTT. It specifies CVSSEPNTGELFF.

The chain uses TRBV29-1 and TRBJ2-1; tentatively, D is TRBD2 (6 bases). CDR1 and CDR2 (germline): SQVTM, ANQGSEA. Trimming removed 4 bases from V and 2 bases from J, with 18 bases in between. CDR3 length: 16 residues. The CDR3 loop reads CSVARTTQPPYNEQFF. In DNA form, the CDR3 reads TGCAGCGTTGCCAGGACTACCCAGCCTCCCTACAATGAGCAGTTCTTC.

This chain uses TRBV6-5 with TRBJ1-5; D is unresolved. Looked up from germline, CDR1 is MNHEY and CDR2 is SVGAGI. CDR3 length: 13 amino acids. Trimming cost V 8 bases and J 1 base, with 9 bases left between them. This CDR3 reads CASHHRSNQPQHF. In DNA form, the CDR3 reads TGTGCCAGCCATCATAGGAGCAATCAGCCCCAGCATTTT.

Turning to this clone: One junction end does not reproduce the germline sequence, and a read error may be involved. The chain uses TRBV7-7 and TRBJ2-2; perhaps TRBD1 as D (5 bases). Germline V gene lookup returns CDR1 SSHAT and CDR2 FNYEAQ (reference sequence). CDR3 length equals 14 residues. CDR3 sequence: CASSSQKGTGELFF. Here the CDR3 DNA reads TGTGCTAGCAGCTCACAAAAGGGGACCGGGGAGCTGTTTTTT.

The chain carries TRBV7-9 and TRBJ2-7; TRBD2 matches 9 bases. Germline V gene data show CDR1 as SEHNR and CDR2 as FQNEAQ (reference sequence). This CDR3 has 14 amino acids. The ends lost 5 bases at V and 4 bases at J; junction bases unmatched: 6. This CDR3 is CASSPRTSVYEQYF. Written as DNA, the CDR3 is TGTGCCAGCAGCCCCCGGACTAGCGTTTACGAGCAGTACTTC.

The chain recombines TRBV7-2 with TRBJ2-2; no reliable D call. The CDR3 extends over 15 amino acids. Germline loops: CDR1 SGHTA, CDR2 FQGNSA. Trimming cost V 5 bases and J 0 bases, with 10 bases left between them. The CDR3 DNA sequence: TGTGCCAGCAGCGCCAGCTGGCCGAACACCGGGGAGCTGTTTTTT. Its translation: CASSASWPNTGELFF.

V is TRBV4-2 and J is TRBJ2-1; tentatively, D is TRBD2 (6 bases). Germline V gene sequence: CDR1 LGHNA, CDR2 YNFKEQ. The germline V and J ends were trimmed by 6 bases and 2 bases, with 17 bases remaining between them. The CDR3 is 16 residues long. CDR3 loop: CASRPKGTSAYNEQFF. The CDR3 region has the DNA TGTGCCAGCAGGCCGAAAGGGACTTCGGCCTACAATGAGCAGTTCTTC.